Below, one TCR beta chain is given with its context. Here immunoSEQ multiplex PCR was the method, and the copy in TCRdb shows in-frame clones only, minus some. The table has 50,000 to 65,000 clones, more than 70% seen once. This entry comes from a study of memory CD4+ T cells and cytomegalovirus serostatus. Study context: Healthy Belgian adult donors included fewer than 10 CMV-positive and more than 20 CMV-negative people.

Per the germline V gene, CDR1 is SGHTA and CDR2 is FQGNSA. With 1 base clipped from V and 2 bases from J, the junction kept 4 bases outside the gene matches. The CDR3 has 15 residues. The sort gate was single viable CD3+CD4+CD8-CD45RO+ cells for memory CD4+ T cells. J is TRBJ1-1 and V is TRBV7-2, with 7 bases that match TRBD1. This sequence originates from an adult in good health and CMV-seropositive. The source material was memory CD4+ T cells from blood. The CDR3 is CASSLGTGPNTEAFF. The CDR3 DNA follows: TGTGCCAGCAGCTTAGGGACAGGTCCCAACACTGAAGCTTTCTTT.